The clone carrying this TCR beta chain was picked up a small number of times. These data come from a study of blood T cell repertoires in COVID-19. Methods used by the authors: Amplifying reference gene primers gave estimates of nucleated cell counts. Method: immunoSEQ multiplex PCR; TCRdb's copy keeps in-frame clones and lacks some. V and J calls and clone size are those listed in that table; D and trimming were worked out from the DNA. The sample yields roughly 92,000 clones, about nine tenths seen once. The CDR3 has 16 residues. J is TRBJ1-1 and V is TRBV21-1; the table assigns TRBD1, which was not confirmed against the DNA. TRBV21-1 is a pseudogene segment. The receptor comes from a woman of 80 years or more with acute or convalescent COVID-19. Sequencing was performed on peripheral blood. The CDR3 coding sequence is TGTGCCAGCAGCAAAGATAATAAGGGACAGAACACTGAAGCTTTCTTT. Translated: CASSKDNKGQNTEAFF.